One sample yielded the 24 T cell receptor beta chains listed below, sequenced in a study of cytomegalovirus exposure and HLA in healthy donors. The PCR employed 60 Vbeta primers together with 13 Jbeta primers. Clones were sequenced by immunoSEQ multiplex PCR, and TCRdb holds only the in-frame ones, with some missing. The table records more than 85,000 clones, roughly two thirds of them present only once. Sequences were obtained from PBMCs. The receptor set was obtained from a man aged 30 to 39 in good health and CMV-seronegative.

J is TRBJ1-2 and V is TRBV2; no firm D call. Trimming took 0 bases from V and 14 from J, leaving 19 bases between them. The CDR3 is 14 amino acids. The germline V gene encodes CDR1 SNHLY and CDR2 FYNNEI. This CDR3 is CASSEAHQIAEETF. In DNA form, the CDR3 reads TGTGCCAGCAGTGAAGCGCATCAAATAGCCGAGGAGACCTTC.

This CDR3 reads CASSDRPLWTGDTRGYTF. CDR3 nucleotide sequence: TGTGCCAGCAGTGACCGACCCTTATGGACAGGGGATACAAGGGGCTACACCTTC. The genes are TRBV25-1 and TRBJ1-2; 9 nucleotides match TRBD1. The V and J ends lost 3 bases and 8 bases, in that order; junction bases with no gene match: 19. The CDR3 is 18 residues long. Germline-derived CDR1 and CDR2 are MGHDK and SYGVNS.

The chain uses TRBV5-1 and TRBJ2-6; no firm D call. The CDR3 contains 14 residues. Germline V gene sequence: CDR1 SGHRS, CDR2 YFSETQ. V lost 6 bases and J lost 2, with 9 bases in between. The CDR3, as DNA: TGCGCCAGCAACCCGGCGGCTGGGGCCAACGTCCTGACTTTC. Its protein is CASNPAAGANVLTF. The full variable domain, completed using reference TRBV5-1 and TRBJ2-6, is KAGVTQTPRYLIKTRGQQVTLSCSPISGHRSVSWYQQTPGQGLQFLFEYFSETQRNKGNFPGRFSGRQFSNSRSEMNVSTLELGDSALYLCASNPAAGANVLTFGAGSRLTVL.

V and J are TRBV10-2 and TRBJ1-5, with D unresolved. This CDR3 has 14 amino acids. Germline loops: CDR1 WSHSY, CDR2 SAAADI. V lost 6 bases to trimming and J lost 1 base, with 10 bases between them. CDR3 sequence (DNA): TGCGCCAGCAGGCCAGGTGGGAGCAATCAGCCCCAGCATTTT. Translating gives CASRPGGSNQPQHF.

This chain links TRBV6-1 with TRBJ2-7; TRBD1 matches 7 bases. Trimming at V came to 1 base and at J to 0 bases, leaving 6 bases not matched to a gene. Looked up from germline, CDR1 is MNHNS and CDR2 is SASEGT. The CDR3 consists of 16 residues. In nucleotides, the CDR3 is TGTGCCAGCAGTGAAGAGACAGGGAGCAGCTCCTACGAGCAGTACTTC. Amino acids: CASSEETGSSSYEQYF.

The rearrangement uses TRBV6-1 and TRBJ2-3; D remains ambiguous. The CDR3 spans 15 residues. CDR1 is MNHNS and CDR2 is SASEGT in the germline V gene. V was shortened by 6 bases and J by 2 bases, with 15 bases between the two germline ends. CDR3 nucleotides: TGTGCCAGCAGCCGGTTTGGTATACCCACAGATACGCAGTATTTT. Protein sequence: CASSRFGIPTDTQYF.

Written as DNA, the CDR3 is TGTGCCAGCAGCCCCTGGGACAGGGGATACGAGACCCAGTACTTC. Its translation is CASSPWDRGYETQYF. The chain has TRBV9 and TRBJ2-5; TRBD1 matches at 10 bases. V lost 4 bases and J lost 5; bases outside the gene matches: 8. The CDR3 is 15 residues long. The germline CDR1 and CDR2 sequences are SGDLS and YYNGEE.

J is TRBJ1-1 and V is TRBV7-2; D is ambiguous. Trimming left V 0 bases short and J 4 bases short, with 9 bases between. Germline V gene sequence: CDR1 SGHTA, CDR2 FQGNSA. The CDR3 covers 14 residues. CDR3 bases: TGTGCCAGCAGCTTAGCGCCGGGTCTCACTGAAGCTTTCTTT. Encoded protein: CASSLAPGLTEAFF. Based on the CDR3 plus reference TRBV7-2 and TRBJ1-1, the full variable domain is GAGVSQSPSNKVTEKGKDVELRCDPISGHTALYWYRQSLGQGLEFLIYFQGNSAPDKSGLPSDRFSAERTGGSVSTLTIQRTQQEDSAVYLCASSLAPGLTEAFFGQGTRLTVV.

This clone was counted only a few times. The V call is TRBV7-2, the J call TRBJ2-7, with 7 positions matching TRBD1. V lost 5 bases and J lost 12; bases outside the gene matches: 13. The V gene's germline CDR1 is SGHTA and CDR2 FQGNSA. The CDR3 spans 13 residues. This CDR3 is CASSVRATGDPYF. In DNA, the CDR3 is TGTGCCAGCAGCGTTCGAGCAACAGGGGACCCGTACTTC.

The gene calls are TRBV28 and TRBJ1-2; the D gene is possibly TRBD1 (5 bases). Per the germline V gene, CDR1 is MDHEN and CDR2 is SYDVKM. The CDR3 runs to 12 residues. The CDR3 spells CAGGDRGYGYTF. CDR3 DNA sequence: TGTGCTGGGGGGGATCGAGGCTATGGCTACACCTTC.

V usage is TRBV6-5 and J usage is TRBJ1-5, with D perhaps matching TRBD1 (5 bases). The CDR3 extends over 14 amino acids. V lost 6 bases and J lost 1, with 10 bases in between. CDR1 and CDR2 (germline): MNHEY, SVGAGI. This CDR3 is CASRPDRSNQPQHF. CDR3 DNA sequence: TGTGCCAGCAGACCCGACAGAAGCAATCAGCCCCAGCATTTT.

The V call is TRBV11-2, the J call TRBJ2-5, with D unclear. The CDR3 consists of 14 residues. The V end was cut by 1 base, the J end by 3 bases, with 9 bases between. CDR1 and CDR2 from the germline V gene are SGHAT and FQNNGV. In DNA, the CDR3 is TGTGCCAGCAGCTTAGCCCCCACAGAAGAGACCCAGTACTTC. Residues: CASSLAPTEETQYF.

The chain links TRBV5-6 to TRBJ2-3, with 11 bases that match TRBD2. The CDR3 has 16 residues. With 3 bases clipped from V and 2 bases from J, the junction kept 5 bases outside the gene matches. CDR1 SGHDT and CDR2 YYEEEE come from the germline V gene. For the CDR3, the DNA is TGTGCCAGCAGCTACCTGACTAGCGGGGTCACAGATACGCAGTATTTT. Translating it yields CASSYLTSGVTDTQYF. The complete variable domain, with remaining parts taken from reference TRBV5-6 and TRBJ2-3, reads DAGVTQSPTHLIKTRGQQVTLRCSPKSGHDTVSWYQQALGQGPQFIFQYYEEEERQRGNFPDRFSGHQFPNYSSELNVNALLLGDSALYLCASSYLTSGVTDTQYFGPGTRLTVL.

The rearrangement joins TRBV18 to TRBJ1-6; weak D call: TRBD1 (6 bases). The V gene's germline CDR1 is KGHSH and CDR2 LQKENI. This CDR3 has 15 amino acids. V lost 5 bases, J lost 14 bases, and 22 bases lay in between. The CDR3: CASSFTTQGFLTLHF. The CDR3 DNA is TGTGCCAGCTCATTTACGACCCAGGGGTTTCTCACCCTCCACTTT.

This clone was observed a handful of times. The gene calls are TRBV5-4 and TRBJ1-2; D possibly corresponds to TRBD1 (6 bases). Germline CDR1 is SGHNT and CDR2 is YYREEE (reference sequence). CDR3 size: 15 residues. The ends were cut back, 3 bases at V and 2 bases at J, with 14 bases in the middle. The CDR3 DNA sequence: TGTGCCAGCAGCTACTTCGACAGGTTGAACTATGGCTACACCTTC. Its protein product is CASSYFDRLNYGYTF.

This sequence joins TRBV19 and TRBJ1-5; perhaps TRBD1 as D (5 bases). Trimming shortened V by 3 bases and J by 4 bases, and 13 bases separated the two germline ends. The germline CDR1 and CDR2 sequences are LNHDA and SQIVND (reference sequence). This CDR3 is built from 15 residues. CDR3 residues: CASSIPRAPNQPQHF. In DNA, the CDR3 is TGTGCCAGTAGTATCCCCAGGGCCCCGAATCAGCCCCAGCATTTT.

This chain links TRBV11-2 with TRBJ1-3, with D perhaps matching TRBD1 (5 bases). CDR1 and CDR2 from the germline V gene are SGHAT and FQNNGV. V was cut by 4 bases and J by 4 bases, with 17 bases left in between. The CDR3 runs to 16 residues. CDR3 in amino acids: CASSWRSAGSGNTIYF. The CDR3 DNA is TGTGCCAGCAGCTGGAGATCTGCAGGGTCAGGAAACACCATATATTTT.

The CDR3: CASSLQGGSNQPQHF. For the CDR3, the DNA is TGTGCCAGCAGCTTACAGGGAGGGAGCAATCAGCCCCAGCATTTT. The V call is TRBV7-3, the J call TRBJ1-5; the D gene is possibly TRBD1 (5 bases). Per the germline V gene, CDR1 is SGHTA and CDR2 is FQGTGA. The CDR3 contains 15 residues. Trimming left V 2 bases short and J 1 base short, with 9 bases between.

This clone was detected once. The chain joins TRBV25-1 to TRBJ1-1; the D gene is possibly TRBD1 (5 bases). The CDR3 contains 13 residues. V lost 3 bases to trimming and J lost 6 bases, with 11 bases between them. CDR1 is MGHDK and CDR2 is SYGVNS in the germline V gene. The CDR3 is CASSDSGIPEAFF. The CDR3 nucleotides are TGTGCCAGCAGTGATTCAGGGATCCCTGAAGCTTTCTTT.

The J gene is TRBJ2-3, the V gene TRBV5-6, with TRBD2 matching 10 bases. The CDR3 is made up of 17 amino acids. The V gene's germline CDR1 is SGHDT and CDR2 YYEEEE. V shed 4 bases, J shed 7 bases, and the junction held 15 bases outside the gene matches. The CDR3 region is CASSPDPLAGVGHTQYF. The CDR3, as DNA: TGTGCCAGCAGCCCCGACCCTCTAGCGGGAGTGGGACATACGCAGTATTTT.

This chain connects TRBV11-2 to TRBJ1-1, with D possibly TRBD1 on 6 matching bases. V shed 6 bases and J shed 0 bases, with 23 bases lying between them. The CDR3 length is 18 residues. Germline assignment: CDR1 SGHAT and CDR2 FQNNGV. The CDR3 DNA is TGTGCCAGCAGTCGCCCACGGGACAAACTCTGGATGAACACTGAAGCTTTCTTT. Translation: CASSRPRDKLWMNTEAFF.

A few counts support this clone. This chain links TRBV11-2 with TRBJ2-3, with D possibly being TRBD2 (5 bases). Germline values: CDR1 SGHAT, CDR2 FQNNGV. The CDR3 spans 15 residues. Deletions cut 3 bases from V and 2 bases from J, with 12 bases between. This CDR3 is CASSFTAGYTDTQYF. Written as DNA, the CDR3 is TGTGCCAGCAGCTTTACCGCGGGCTACACAGATACGCAGTATTTT.

Only a few counts were recorded for this clone. One junction end does not reproduce the germline sequence, and a read error may be involved. The V gene is TRBV7-9, the J gene TRBJ2-5; 8 bases are a match to TRBD1. Per germline, CDR1 SEHNR and CDR2 FQNEAQ (reference sequence). This CDR3 spans 17 amino acids. CDR3 in amino acids: CSSSLTRQGAFGETQYF. The CDR3 DNA follows: TGTTCCAGCAGCTTAACTCGCCAGGGGGCTTTTGGGGAGACCCAGTACTTC. Based on the CDR3 plus reference TRBV7-9 and TRBJ2-5, the full variable domain is DTGVSQNPRHKITKRGQNVTFRCDPISEHNRLYWYRQTLGQGPEFLTYFQNEAQLEKSRLLSDRFSAERPKGSFSTLEIQRTEQGDSAMYLCSSSLTRQGAFGETQYFGPGTRLLVL.

V is TRBV28 and J is TRBJ2-5, with a tentative D call TRBD1 (6 bases). This CDR3 is 12 amino acids long. Germline CDR1 MDHEN, CDR2 SYDVKM. V lost 7 bases to trimming and J lost 7 bases, with 13 bases between them. The CDR3 loop is CASNTGWGTQYF. DNA of the CDR3: TGTGCCAGCAATACAGGGTGGGGGACCCAGTACTTC.